This TCR beta chain is from a study of cytomegalovirus exposure and HLA in healthy donors (dated by TCRdb to about 2017). Concerning the study at large: According to an earlier analysis of around 600 of the donors, 150 million to 200 million T cells yielded 100 million or so unique TCR beta sequences and less than 300 Gb of sequence data. An earlier analysis of several hundred of the donors applied high-throughput TCR beta sequencing to assess whether each TCR beta V gene segment acted as functional or pseudogenic. Of the 398 genotyped donors, roughly 80% fell in the genetic ancestry cluster associated with self-reported Caucasian donors. The T cell repertoires of several hundred subjects were profiled by immunosequencing and related to cytomegalovirus serostatus. Donor age, sex, ethnicity and CMV serostatus were compiled together with the repertoire data. To predict cytomegalovirus infection status, the study combined high-throughput TCR immunosequencing, statistical association of individual TCRs with disease status, and machine learning. An early release that covered more than 550 HLA-typed donors contained approximately 290 gigabases of sequencing data and around 85 million unique TCR sequences. On average, roughly 240,000 unique TCR beta nucleotide sequences were sequenced per donor among 300 to 500 genotyped donors of the cohort, with roughly 19% of those sequences being non-productive. A later genetic analysis used genome-wide SNP genotypes for about 65% of the 666 donors, treating that subset as a discovery cohort. The study aimed to test whether signatures of past pathogen exposure could be identified by cataloging public T cell receptors. Every discovery cohort repertoire had been produced on one sequencing platform. A later analysis re-analyzed previously published TCR beta repertoires from 550 to 700 donors and added high-resolution HLA genotyping to study TCR occurrence patterns. In the later analysis, no new phenotypic data were used to find candidate immune exposures; instead, reliance was placed on TCR beta sequences and their occurrence across donors. Class I and class II HLA loci were covered by the typing at four-digit resolution. Several DR-DQ haplotypes were treated as single units for association and clustering because of strong linkage in the cohort. Typing coverage differed by locus: A, B, C, DRB1 and DQB1 were typed in about 629-630 donors, DQA1 in approximately 520, DPA1 in some 610, and DPB1 in 472. A separate validation cohort of 90 to 150 different subjects was used in addition to the 666-subject first cohort.

The research as a whole found: When HLA alleles, especially DR and DQ, strongly co-occurred, attributing TCR associations to individual alleles was difficult. The sequencing pipeline was judged likely to have produced a cluster of highly shared sequence variants as a technical artifact. A later analysis associated some 17,000 TCR beta sequences with specific HLA alleles at a false discovery rate of 0.05. An earlier analysis of approximately 590 of the donors showed that most TCR beta V segments appeared in productive rearrangements either about 87% or about 30% of the time, which broadly matched IMGT annotations. A total of 150 to 200 TCR beta chains were listed by the study as associated with cytomegalovirus. A further reported finding was that TCR beta sequences accurately predicted the HLA-A and HLA-B alleles for most subjects in the first cohort. Only TCR beta chains were sequenced in this cohort, and the absence of alpha or paired-chain data limited detectable features. A few of the identified cytomegalovirus-associated TCR beta chains were confirmed in vitro to be specific for cytomegalovirus antigens. Linkage disequilibrium might explain the correlated functional status among segregating V segments, but an unknown experimental factor could not be ruled out. Presence/absence analyses assumed roughly uniform sequencing depth across donors, an assumption that may not hold. In a later analysis, HLA-associated TCR beta chains were found to be more clonally expanded and to have lower generation probabilities than equally common non-associated chains. Several of the top co-occurrence clusters appeared to be linked to parvovirus B19, influenza, CMV and Epstein-Barr virus, according to a later analysis. HLA typing was unavailable for some donors at each locus, so association tests used only the typed subset. According to the authors, the approach could potentially be generalized to other disease states and immunological phenotypes. CMV serostatus was the only immune exposure information available for the cohort. In a later analysis, the rate of TCR association differed among HLA loci, with DRB1 alleles having the most associated TCRs and HLA-C alleles having the fewest. In a later genetic analysis, a missense DCLRE1C variant was associated with V-gene and J-gene trimming of TCR beta chains, and the association was replicated in an independent cohort. While some public TCRs were present in many individuals, most TCR sequences turned up only very rarely across donors. A later genetic analysis reported fewer N-insertions in productive TCRs among donors in an Asian-associated ancestry cluster than the roughly 700-donor mean. The classifier was reported to diagnose cytomegalovirus status with high specificity and sensitivity in both the original cohort and the validation cohort. According to a later analysis, most CMV-associated TCR beta chains appeared to be HLA-restricted, and the HLA associations seemed to be driven largely by CMV exposure. Because counts were too low, fewer than 20 rarely observed V segments, including chromosome 9 orphons, were excluded from the earlier analysis of 587 of the donors.

A word on this clone: Its antigen target is currently unknown. Base qualities are not recorded, but no much larger clone differs from it by a single base.

The method behind the library was the immunoSEQ multiplex PCR assay. A mixture of 60 forward primers for TCR Vbeta segments and 13 reverse primers for TCR Jbeta segments was used in the multiplex PCR. A multiplex PCR assay on genomic DNA amplified the CDR3 region of rearranged TCR beta genes. Amplified TCR beta libraries were sequenced as 87-base-pair reads on the Illumina HiSeq System. The authors processed their data as follows. A later analysis counted about 80 million unique TCR beta chains across the 666 repertoires, and about 10 million of these chains were shared by at least two donors. A nearest-neighbor algorithm error-corrected the raw reads and collapsed the reads into unique sequences, merging closely related sequences to remove PCR and sequencing errors. Alignment of CDR3 sequences to IMGT reference sequences was used to assign V, D and J gene segments. For a sequence to be retained, at least a six-nucleotide match to both a V gene segment and a J gene segment was required. A rearrangement counted as productive if the CDR3 had no stop codons and remained in frame with V and J, and every other rearrangement counted as non-productive. CDR3 was defined according to IMGT convention as the region running from the second conserved V-encoded cysteine to the conserved J-encoded phenylalanine. In an earlier analysis of just under 600 of the donors, sequences lacking an unambiguous match to a single V gene segment were excluded. In an earlier analysis of 587 of the donors, a V segment was called functional when productive rearrangements were above 56.7%, and segregating when the standard deviation between donors exceeded 5%. A statistical classification framework was developed to diagnose cytomegalovirus status using the catalog of TCR beta chain sequences. In a later analysis, V and J genes were assigned by comparing TCR nucleotide sequences against IMGT/GENE-DB human TR gene sequences. Using the TCRdist pipeline, a later analysis assigned CDR3 sequences along with most-parsimonious VDJ recombination scenarios. In a later analysis, each TCR beta chain was defined by its CDR3 amino acid sequence together with its V-gene family, and reads without a unique V-gene family were excluded. In a later analysis, approximately 640 highly shared, low-generation-probability nucleotide sequences were removed to address suspected cross-contamination and a sequencing artifact. For each public chain, a later analysis derived a clonal expansion index from normalized ranks of inferred template counts within each repertoire. In a later analysis, generation probabilities were computed with a VDJ recombination model fitted to out-of-frame rearrangements, and the resulting probabilities were checked against IGoR. Hypergeometric tests were used in a later analysis to score TCR-TCR, TCR-HLA and TCR-CMV co-occurrence, with a repertoire-size bias correction applied to the TCR pairs. To estimate false discovery rates, a later analysis permuted the HLA or CMV assignments 20 times. In a later analysis, co-occurring TCRs were grouped using DBSCAN, with TCRdist sequence similarity added in when clustering inside HLA-allele-positive subsets. Repertoires with fewer than 30,000 or more than 120,000 public chains, plus five repertoires with anomalous nucleotide sharing, were excluded from co-occurrence clustering. The clones in this table, taken by TCRdb from immuneACCESS, are in-frame only. Not every clone is retained; where verified, under half of the shortfall comes from an unresolved V gene, and the cause of the rest is unknown. For V, J and clone size, that table is used; D and trimming come from the DNA. The sample contains over 200,000 clones, around 80% of them found a single time. The ten largest clones capture roughly 2.6% of the sample.

The cohort consisted of 600 to 750 healthy bone marrow donors. Cohort members were all nominally healthy when sampled, although unrecorded immune exposures were likely present. The donor was CMV seropositive and was included in the group of 250 to 350 seropositive cohort members. Each donor provided a peripheral blood sample, and peripheral blood mononuclear cells were used for TCR beta sequencing. Genomic DNA extraction from the blood cell samples was performed with the Qiagen DNeasy Blood Extraction Kit. This TCR was sampled from a woman aged 55-69 years in good health and CMV-seropositive. The sequencing sample was made of PBMCs.

The DNA is TGTGCCAGCAGCCATGCGGGGAGCGACCCCAATGAGCAGTTCTTC. Its protein is CASSHAGSDPNEQFF. The chain is made from TRBV7-2 and TRBJ2-1, with TRBD2 as a weak D call on 6 bases. Including cysteine and phenylalanine, the CDR3 has 15 amino acids. Kept here is only the CDR3 DNA, which spans 45 bases and is read in frame from base 1. CDR1 and CDR2, per the germline V gene, are SGHTA and FQGNSA. Relative to germline, V is 5 bases shorter and J is 6 bases shorter, with 17 bases between their ends.